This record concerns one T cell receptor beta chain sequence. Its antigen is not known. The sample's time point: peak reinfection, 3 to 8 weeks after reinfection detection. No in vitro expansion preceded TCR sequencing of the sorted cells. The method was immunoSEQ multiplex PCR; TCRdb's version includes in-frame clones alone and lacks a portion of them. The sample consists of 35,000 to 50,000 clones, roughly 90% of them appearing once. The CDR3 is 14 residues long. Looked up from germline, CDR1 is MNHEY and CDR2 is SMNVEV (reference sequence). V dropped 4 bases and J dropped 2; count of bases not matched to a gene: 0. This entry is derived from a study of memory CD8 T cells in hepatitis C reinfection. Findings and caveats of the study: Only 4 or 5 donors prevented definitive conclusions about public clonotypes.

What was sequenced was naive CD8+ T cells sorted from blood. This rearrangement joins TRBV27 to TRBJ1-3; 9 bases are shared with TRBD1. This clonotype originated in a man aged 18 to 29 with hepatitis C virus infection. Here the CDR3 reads CASSYRGPGNTIYF. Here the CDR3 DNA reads TGTGCCAGCAGTTACAGGGGGCCTGGAAACACCATATATTTT.